These 5 T cell receptor beta chains were all obtained from the same sample, sequenced in a study of blood T cell repertoires in COVID-19. TCRdb's copy holds only in-frame clones and misses some; the assay was immunoSEQ multiplex PCR. This sample has more than 100,000 clones, with approximately 90% found just once. Sequenced material: peripheral blood. All receptors derive from a man in his fifties or sixties with active or convalescent COVID-19.

The J gene is TRBJ1-5, the V gene TRBV4-1; weak D call: TRBD1 (5 bases). The CDR3 covers 15 residues. V was trimmed by 3 bases and J by 6 bases, leaving 15 bases between them. Germline values: CDR1 MGHRA, CDR2 YSYEKL. The CDR3 reads CASSQSRQFGQPQHF. The CDR3 nucleotides read TGCGCCAGCAGCCAGTCTCGACAGTTCGGTCAGCCCCAGCATTTT.

The J gene is TRBJ1-1, the V gene TRBV30; 7 nucleotides match TRBD1. V trimming: 2 bases; J trimming: 3 bases; junction bases outside the gene matches: 9. This CDR3 spans 15 amino acids. The germline CDR1 and CDR2 sequences are GTSNPN and SVGIG (reference sequence). CDR3 sequence: CAWSKGGAGDTEAFF. For the CDR3, the DNA is TGTGCCTGGAGTAAAGGGGGCGCTGGGGACACTGAAGCTTTCTTT. The complete variable domain, with remaining parts taken from reference TRBV30 and TRBJ1-1, reads SQTIHQWPATLVQPVGSPLSLECTVEGTSNPNLYWYRQAAGRGLQLLFYSVGIGQISSEVPQNLSASRPQDRQFILSSKKLLLSDSGFYLCAWSKGGAGDTEAFFGQGTRLTVV.

As DNA, the CDR3 is TGTGCCAGCCGTGTTCTGGACTGGCAAGAGACCCAGTACTTC. It specifies CASRVLDWQETQYF. The chain has TRBV28 and TRBJ2-5, with D perhaps TRBD2 (5 bases). The V end was cut by 8 bases, the J end by 2 bases, with 15 bases between. This CDR3 contains 14 residues. CDR1 and CDR2 from the germline V gene are MDHEN and SYDVKM.

The gene calls are TRBV5-4 and TRBJ2-7; 7 bases fit TRBD1. This CDR3 has 14 residues. With 0 bases clipped from V and 12 bases from J, the junction kept 12 bases outside the gene matches. Germline V CDR1 and CDR2: SGHNT, YYREEE (reference sequence). For the CDR3, the DNA is TGTGCCAGCAGCTTGGCCCAGGGGGAGTCTTCTCTGTACTTC. Its translation is CASSLAQGESSLYF.

This chain links TRBV7-6 with TRBJ1-1, with 8 bases fitting TRBD1. Unmatched junction bases numbered 5, after V lost 5 bases and J lost 0 bases. The CDR3 has 15 amino acids. Germline V CDR1 and CDR2: SGHVS, FNYEAQ. The CDR3 bases are TGTGCCAGCAGCCCCGACAGGGGAATGAACACTGAAGCTTTCTTT. Translation: CASSPDRGMNTEAFF.